This T cell receptor beta chain was identified during a study of shared clonotypes between healthy human individuals. Study results and limitations: Larger richness was generally estimated for naive than memory subsets.

With regard to this clone: No antigen is known for it.

V lost 0 bases, J lost 0 bases, and 9 bases stayed unmatched. The CDR3 runs to 19 residues. From germline, CDR1 is SGHDT and CDR2 YYEEEE. Per the original data handling: Quality scores were absent from the junction-only immunoSEQ sequences, so filtering differed. This table comes from immunoSEQ multiplex PCR, and its TCRdb copy is limited to in-frame clones, with some not included. Clone size and V and J calls were adopted from that table, with D and trimming inferred from the DNA. The sample holds a few million clones; around 95% are singletons and the top ten take 0.1% to 0.15%. V usage is TRBV5-6 and J usage is TRBJ1-4; 9 positions match TRBD1. Sequenced sample: naive CD4+ T cells sorted from blood. This sample's subset: CD45RA+ positively selected. This TCR was sampled from a man between 18 and 29 years old in good health. The DNA for the CDR3 is TGTGCCAGCAGCTTGGAGATCCGGGACAGGGACACAACTAATGAAAAACTGTTTTTT. Translation: CASSLEIRDRDTTNEKLFF.